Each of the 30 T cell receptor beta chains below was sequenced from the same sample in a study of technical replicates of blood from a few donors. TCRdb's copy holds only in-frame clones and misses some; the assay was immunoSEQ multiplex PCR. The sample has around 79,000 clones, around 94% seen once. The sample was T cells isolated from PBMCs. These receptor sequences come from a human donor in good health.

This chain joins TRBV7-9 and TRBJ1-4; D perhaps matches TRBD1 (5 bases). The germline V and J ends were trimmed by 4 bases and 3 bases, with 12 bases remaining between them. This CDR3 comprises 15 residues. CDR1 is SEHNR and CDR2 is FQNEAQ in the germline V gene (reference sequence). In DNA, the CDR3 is TGTGCCAGCAGCTCCCTTGCGGGGGCTAATGAAAAACTGTTTTTT. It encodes CASSSLAGANEKLFF.

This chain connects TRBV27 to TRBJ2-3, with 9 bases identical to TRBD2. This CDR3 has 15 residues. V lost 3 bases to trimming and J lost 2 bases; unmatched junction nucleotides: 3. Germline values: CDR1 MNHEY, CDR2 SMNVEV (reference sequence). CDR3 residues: CASSFSGRLTDTQYF. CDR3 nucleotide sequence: TGTGCCAGCAGTTTCAGCGGGAGGCTCACAGATACGCAGTATTTT.

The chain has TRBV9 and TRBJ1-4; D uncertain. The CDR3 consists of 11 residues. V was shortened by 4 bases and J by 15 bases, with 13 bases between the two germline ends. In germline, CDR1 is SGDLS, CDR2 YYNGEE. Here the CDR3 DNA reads TGTGCCAGCAGCACCCTCGGGAGAATGTTTTTT. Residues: CASSTLGRMFF.

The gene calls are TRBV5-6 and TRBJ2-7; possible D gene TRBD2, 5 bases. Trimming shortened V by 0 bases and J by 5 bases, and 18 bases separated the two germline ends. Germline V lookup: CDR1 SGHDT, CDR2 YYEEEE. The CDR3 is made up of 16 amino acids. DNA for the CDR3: TGTGCCAGCAGCTTGGGTTTTGAGGGAGCAATACACGAGCAGTACTTC. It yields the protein CASSLGFEGAIHEQYF. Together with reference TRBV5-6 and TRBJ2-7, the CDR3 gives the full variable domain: DAGVTQSPTHLIKTRGQQVTLRCSPKSGHDTVSWYQQALGQGPQFIFQYYEEEERQRGNFPDRFSGHQFPNYSSELNVNALLLGDSALYLCASSLGFEGAIHEQYFGPGTRLTVT.

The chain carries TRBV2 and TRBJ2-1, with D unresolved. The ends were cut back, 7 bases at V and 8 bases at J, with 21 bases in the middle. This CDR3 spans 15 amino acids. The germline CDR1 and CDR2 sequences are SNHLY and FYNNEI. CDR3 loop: CASISPLSSPHEQFF. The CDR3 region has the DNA TGTGCCAGCATATCCCCTTTATCGAGTCCCCATGAGCAGTTCTTC. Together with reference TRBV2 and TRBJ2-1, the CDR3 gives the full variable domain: EPEVTQTPSHQVTQMGQEVILRCVPISNHLYFYWYRQILGQKVEFLVSFYNNEISEKSEIFDDQFSVERPDGSNFTLKIRSTKLEDSAMYFCASISPLSSPHEQFFGPGTRLTVL.

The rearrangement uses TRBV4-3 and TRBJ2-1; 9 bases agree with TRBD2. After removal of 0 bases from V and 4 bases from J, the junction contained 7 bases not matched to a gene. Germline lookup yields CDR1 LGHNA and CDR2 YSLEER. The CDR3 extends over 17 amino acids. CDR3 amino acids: CASSQDPAGGTYNEQFF. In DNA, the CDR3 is TGCGCCAGCAGCCAAGATCCAGCGGGAGGAACGTACAATGAGCAGTTCTTC.

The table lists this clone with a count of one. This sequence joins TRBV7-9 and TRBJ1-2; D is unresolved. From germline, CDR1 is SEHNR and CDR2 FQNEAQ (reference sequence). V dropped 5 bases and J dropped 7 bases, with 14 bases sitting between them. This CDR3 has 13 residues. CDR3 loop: CASSMTGASGYTF. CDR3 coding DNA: TGTGCCAGCAGCATGACGGGAGCCAGTGGCTACACCTTC.

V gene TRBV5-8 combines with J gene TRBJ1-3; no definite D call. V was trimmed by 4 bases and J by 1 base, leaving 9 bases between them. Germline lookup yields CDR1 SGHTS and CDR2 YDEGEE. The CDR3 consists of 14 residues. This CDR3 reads CASSQRSSGNTIYF. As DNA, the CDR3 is TGTGCCAGCAGCCAAAGGAGTTCTGGAAACACCATATATTTT. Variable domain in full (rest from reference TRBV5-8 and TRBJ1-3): EAGVTQSPTHLIKTRGQQATLRCSPISGHTSVYWYQQALGLGLQFLLWYDEGEERNRGNFPPRFSGRQFPNYSSELNVNALELEDSALYLCASSQRSSGNTIYFGEGSWLTVV.

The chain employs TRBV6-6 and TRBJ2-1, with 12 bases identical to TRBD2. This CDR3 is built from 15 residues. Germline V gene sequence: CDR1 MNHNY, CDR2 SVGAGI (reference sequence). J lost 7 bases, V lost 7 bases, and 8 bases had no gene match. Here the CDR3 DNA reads TGTGCCAGCAAAACTCTAGCGGGAGGGTTTAATGAGCAGTTCTTC. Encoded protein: CASKTLAGGFNEQFF.

The CDR3, as DNA: TGTGCCAGCAGGGGGGCGGCTTACGAGCAGTACTTC. It codes for CASRGAAYEQYF. The rearrangement links TRBV2 to TRBJ2-7; tentative D call: TRBD1 (6 bases). V lost 6 bases, J lost 4 bases, and 10 bases lay in between. The CDR3 covers 12 residues. Per germline, CDR1 SNHLY and CDR2 FYNNEI.

CDR3 sequence reads: CASSVDGRGAEAFF. The CDR3 DNA reads TGTGCCAGCAGCGTAGACGGCAGGGGCGCTGAAGCTTTCTTT. The chain joins TRBV9 to TRBJ1-1; D might be TRBD1 (6 bases). CDR1 SGDLS and CDR2 YYNGEE come from the germline V gene. Trimming removed 0 bases from V and 6 bases from J, with 12 bases in between. The CDR3 runs to 14 residues.

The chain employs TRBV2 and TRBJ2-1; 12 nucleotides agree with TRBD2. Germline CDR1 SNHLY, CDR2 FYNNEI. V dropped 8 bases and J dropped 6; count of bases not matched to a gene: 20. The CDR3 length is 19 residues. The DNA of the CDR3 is TGTGCCAGCCCTCCGGGACAGGGCCCGACTAGCGGGAGAGGCAATGAGCAGTTCTTC. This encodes CASPPGQGPTSGRGNEQFF. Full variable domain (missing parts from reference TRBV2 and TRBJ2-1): EPEVTQTPSHQVTQMGQEVILRCVPISNHLYFYWYRQILGQKVEFLVSFYNNEISEKSEIFDDQFSVERPDGSNFTLKIRSTKLEDSAMYFCASPPGQGPTSGRGNEQFFGPGTRLTVL.

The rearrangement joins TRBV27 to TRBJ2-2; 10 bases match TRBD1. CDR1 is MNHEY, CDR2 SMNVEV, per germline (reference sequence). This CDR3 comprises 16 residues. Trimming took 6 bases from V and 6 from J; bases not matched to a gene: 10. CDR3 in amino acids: CASRKVGTGDSGELFF. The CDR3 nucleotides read TGTGCCAGCAGAAAGGTCGGGACAGGGGATTCCGGGGAGCTGTTTTTT.

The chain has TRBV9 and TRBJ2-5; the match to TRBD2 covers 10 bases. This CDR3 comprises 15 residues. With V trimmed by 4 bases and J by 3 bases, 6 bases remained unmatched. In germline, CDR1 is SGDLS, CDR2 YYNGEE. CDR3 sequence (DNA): TGTGCCAGCAGCCCCGGGACTAGCGAAAAAGAGACCCAGTACTTC. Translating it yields CASSPGTSEKETQYF. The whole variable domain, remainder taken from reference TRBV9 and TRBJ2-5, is DSGVTQTPKHLITATGQRVTLRCSPRSGDLSVYWYQQSLDQGLQFLIQYYNGEERAKGNILERFSAQQFPDLHSELNLSSLELGDSALYFCASSPGTSEKETQYFGPGTRLLVL.

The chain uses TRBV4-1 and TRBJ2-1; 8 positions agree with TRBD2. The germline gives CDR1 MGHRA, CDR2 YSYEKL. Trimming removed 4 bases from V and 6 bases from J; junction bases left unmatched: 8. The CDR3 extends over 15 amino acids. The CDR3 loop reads CASSPEPGLGNEQFF. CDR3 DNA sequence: TGCGCCAGCAGCCCAGAGCCGGGACTAGGCAATGAGCAGTTCTTC.

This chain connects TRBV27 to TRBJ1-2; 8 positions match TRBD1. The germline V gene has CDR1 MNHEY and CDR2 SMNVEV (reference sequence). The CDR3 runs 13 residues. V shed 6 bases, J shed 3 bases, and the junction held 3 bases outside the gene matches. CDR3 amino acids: CASRRQGHYGYTF. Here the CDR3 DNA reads TGTGCCAGCAGGCGACAGGGGCACTATGGCTACACCTTC.

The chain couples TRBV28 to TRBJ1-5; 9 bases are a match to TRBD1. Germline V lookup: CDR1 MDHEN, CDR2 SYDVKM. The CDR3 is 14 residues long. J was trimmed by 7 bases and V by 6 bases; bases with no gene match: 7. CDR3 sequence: CASRSTGGGQPQHF. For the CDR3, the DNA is TGTGCCAGCAGGTCTACAGGGGGCGGGCAGCCCCAGCATTTT. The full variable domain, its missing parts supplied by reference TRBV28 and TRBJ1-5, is DVKVTQSSRYLVKRTGEKVFLECVQDMDHENMFWYRQDPGLGLRLIYFSYDVKMKEKGDIPEGYSVSREKKERFSLILESASTNQTSMYLCASRSTGGGQPQHFGDGTRLSIL.

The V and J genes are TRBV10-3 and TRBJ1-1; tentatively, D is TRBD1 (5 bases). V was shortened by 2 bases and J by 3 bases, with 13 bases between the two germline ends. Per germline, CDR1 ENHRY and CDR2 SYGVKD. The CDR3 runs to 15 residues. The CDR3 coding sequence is TGTGCCATCAGTGAGGGTCCGGGGGGAGACACTGAAGCTTTCTTT. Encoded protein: CAISEGPGGDTEAFF.

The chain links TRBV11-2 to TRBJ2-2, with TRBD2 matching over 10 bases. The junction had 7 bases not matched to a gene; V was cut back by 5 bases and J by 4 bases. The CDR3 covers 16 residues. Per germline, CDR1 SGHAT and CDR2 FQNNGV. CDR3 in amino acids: CASSRGSGRSTGELFF. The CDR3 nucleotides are TGTGCCAGCAGCCGAGGTAGCGGGAGGAGCACCGGGGAGCTGTTTTTT.

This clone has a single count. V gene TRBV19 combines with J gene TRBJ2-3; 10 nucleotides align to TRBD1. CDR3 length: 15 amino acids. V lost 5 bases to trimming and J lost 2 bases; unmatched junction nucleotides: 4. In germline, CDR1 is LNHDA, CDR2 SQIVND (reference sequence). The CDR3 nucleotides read TGTGCCAGTAGTGCCGGGACAGGGGCCACAGATACGCAGTATTTT. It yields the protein CASSAGTGATDTQYF.

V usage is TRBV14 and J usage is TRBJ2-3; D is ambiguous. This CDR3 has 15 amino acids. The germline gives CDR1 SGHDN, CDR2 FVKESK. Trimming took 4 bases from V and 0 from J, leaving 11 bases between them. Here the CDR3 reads CASSLLTVSTDTQYF. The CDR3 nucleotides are TGTGCCAGCAGCCTACTAACTGTAAGCACAGATACGCAGTATTTT.

For the CDR3, the DNA is TGTGCCAGCTCACCAGGACAGCCCCCGGGAAACACCATATATTTT. Its translation: CASSPGQPPGNTIYF. The chain joins TRBV18 to TRBJ1-3, with a possible D match to TRBD1 (6 bases). Germline-derived CDR1 and CDR2 are KGHSH and LQKENI. The V gene lost 2 bases and the J gene lost 4 bases, with 12 bases spanning the gap. CDR3 length: 15 amino acids. The entire variable domain, with the rest obtained from reference TRBV18 and TRBJ1-3, is as follows: NAGVMQNPRHLVRRRGQEARLRCSPMKGHSHVYWYRQLPEEGLKFMVYLQKENIIDESGMPKERFSAEFPKEGPSILRIQQVVRGDSAAYFCASSPGQPPGNTIYFGEGSWLTVV.

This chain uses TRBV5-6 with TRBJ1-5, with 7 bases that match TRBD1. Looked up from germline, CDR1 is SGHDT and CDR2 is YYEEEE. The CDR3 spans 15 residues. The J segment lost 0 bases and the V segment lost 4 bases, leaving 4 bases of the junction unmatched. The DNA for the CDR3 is TGTGCCAGCAGCGCGGGACAGATTAGCAATCAGCCCCAGCATTTT. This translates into CASSAGQISNQPQHF.

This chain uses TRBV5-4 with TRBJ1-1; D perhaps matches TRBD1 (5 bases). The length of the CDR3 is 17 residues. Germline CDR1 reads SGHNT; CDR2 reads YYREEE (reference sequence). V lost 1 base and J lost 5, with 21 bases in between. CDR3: CASSLRGQPSMGTEAFF. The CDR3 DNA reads TGTGCCAGCAGCTTGAGGGGTCAGCCCAGTATGGGGACTGAAGCTTTCTTT. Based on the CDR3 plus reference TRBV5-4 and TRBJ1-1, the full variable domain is ETGVTQSPTHLIKTRGQQVTLRCSSQSGHNTVSWYQQALGQGPQFIFQYYREEENGRGNFPPRFSGLQFPNYSSELNVNALELDDSALYLCASSLRGQPSMGTEAFFGQGTRLTVV.

The CDR3, as DNA: TGCGCCAGCAGCCAAGAGGGGCTAACTAACAATGAGCAGTTCTTC. Translated: CASSQEGLTNNEQFF. J is TRBJ2-1 and V is TRBV4-1, with a weak D call TRBD1 (5 bases). V was clipped by 0 bases and J by 5 bases, with 11 bases between them. The germline gives CDR1 MGHRA, CDR2 YSYEKL. This CDR3 contains 15 residues.

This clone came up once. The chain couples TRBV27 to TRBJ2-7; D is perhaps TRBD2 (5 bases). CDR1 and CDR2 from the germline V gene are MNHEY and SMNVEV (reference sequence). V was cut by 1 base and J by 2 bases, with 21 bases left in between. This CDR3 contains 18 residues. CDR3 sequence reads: CASSLYALLGSIPYEQYF. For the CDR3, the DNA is TGTGCCAGCAGTTTATATGCCCTACTAGGCTCCATCCCCTACGAGCAGTACTTC.

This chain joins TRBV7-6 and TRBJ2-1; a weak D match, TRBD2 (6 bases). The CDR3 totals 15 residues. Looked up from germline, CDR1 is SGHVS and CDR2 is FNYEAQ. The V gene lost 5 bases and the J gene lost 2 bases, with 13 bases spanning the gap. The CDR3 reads CASSPRGVAYNEQFF. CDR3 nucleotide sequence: TGTGCCAGCAGCCCGCGGGGAGTTGCCTACAATGAGCAGTTCTTC. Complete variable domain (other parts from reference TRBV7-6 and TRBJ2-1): GAGVSQSPRYKVTKRGQDVALRCDPISGHVSLYWYRQALGQGPEFLTYFNYEAQQDKSGLPNDRFSAERPEGSISTLTIQRTEQRDSAMYRCASSPRGVAYNEQFFGPGTRLTVL.

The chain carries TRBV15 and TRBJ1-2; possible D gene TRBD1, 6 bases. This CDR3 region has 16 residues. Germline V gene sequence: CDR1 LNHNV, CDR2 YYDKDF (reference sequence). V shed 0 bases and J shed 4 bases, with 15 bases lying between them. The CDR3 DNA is TGTGCCACCAGCAGAGACAACCTACAGGGCCTCTATGGCTACACCTTC. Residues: CATSRDNLQGLYGYTF. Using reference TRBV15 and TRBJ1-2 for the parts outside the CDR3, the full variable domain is DAMVIQNPRYQVTQFGKPVTLSCSQTLNHNVMYWYQQKSSQAPKLLFHYYDKDFNNEADTPDNFQSRRPNTSFCFLDIRSPGLGDTAMYLCATSRDNLQGLYGYTFGSGTRLTVV.

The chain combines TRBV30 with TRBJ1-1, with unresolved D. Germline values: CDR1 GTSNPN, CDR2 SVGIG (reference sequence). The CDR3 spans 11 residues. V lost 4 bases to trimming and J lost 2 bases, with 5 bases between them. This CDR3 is CAWNRNTEAFF. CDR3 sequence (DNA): TGTGCCTGGAACAGAAACACTGAAGCTTTCTTT.

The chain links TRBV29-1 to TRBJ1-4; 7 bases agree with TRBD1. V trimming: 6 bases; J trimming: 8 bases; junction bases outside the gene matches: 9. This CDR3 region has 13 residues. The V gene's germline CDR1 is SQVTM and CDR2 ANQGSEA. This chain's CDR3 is CSVIDRAGEKLFF. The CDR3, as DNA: TGCAGCGTGATTGACAGGGCTGGAGAAAAACTGTTTTTT. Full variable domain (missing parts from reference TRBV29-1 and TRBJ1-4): SAVISQKPSRDICQRGTSLTIQCQVDSQVTMMFWYRQQPGQSLTLIATANQGSEATYESGFVIDKFPISRPNLTFSTLTVSNMSPEDSSIYLCSVIDRAGEKLFFGSGTQLSVL.